Listed below are T cell receptor beta chains from one sample, sequenced in a study of T cell changes during pregnancy in multiple sclerosis. Some clones are missing from TCRdb's copy, which holds only in-frame ones; the method was immunoSEQ multiplex PCR. The sample includes roughly 14,000 clones, 65% to 90% of them seen just once. The specimen comprised CD8+ T cells from peripheral blood mononuclear cells, sampled in the first trimester of pregnancy. Source of these receptors: a female donor with multiple sclerosis, enrolled in a pregnancy study. Both conserved end residues are part of each CDR3. The order of the fields is CDR3 protein, CDR3 DNA, J gene, CDR3 length, V gene, clone size, D gene. The D gene is left open where the match is weak. Clone size, where shown, is once, few, many, or a class for clones that have expanded.

CDR3aa: CASSGRGPRDPEAFF; CDR3nt: TGTGCCAGCAGTGGCAGGGGGCCCCGGGACCCTGAAGCTTTCTTT; j_gene: TRBJ1-1; len: 15; v_gene: TRBV2; abundance: -; d_gene: TRBD1
CDR3aa: CASSYRFRGLNSPLHF; CDR3nt: TGTGCCAGCAGTTACCGATTCAGGGGGCTAAATTCACCCCTCCACTTT; j_gene: TRBJ1-6; len: 16; v_gene: TRBV6-5; abundance: -; d_gene: TRBD1
CDR3aa: CASSPRTSRFIYNEQFF; CDR3nt: TGTGCCAGCAGCCCCCGGACTAGCCGATTTATTTACAATGAGCAGTTCTTC; j_gene: TRBJ2-1; len: 17; v_gene: TRBV9; abundance: -; d_gene: TRBD2
CDR3aa: CASSYTDRYNQPQHF; CDR3nt: TGTGCCAGCAGTTACACGGACAGATACAATCAGCCCCAGCATTTT; j_gene: TRBJ1-5; len: 15; v_gene: TRBV6-6; abundance: -; d_gene: -
CDR3aa: CASSYHTGVGTEAFF; CDR3nt: TGTGCCAGCAGCTACCACACAGGGGTGGGCACTGAAGCTTTCTTT; j_gene: TRBJ1-1; len: 15; v_gene: TRBV9; abundance: -; d_gene: TRBD1
CDR3aa: CASVLRTDTQYF; CDR3nt: TGTGCCAGTGTCCTTCGCACAGATACGCAGTATTTT; j_gene: TRBJ2-3; len: 12; v_gene: TRBV6-1; abundance: -; d_gene: -
CDR3aa: CASGLPDRDGYTF; CDR3nt: TGTGCTAGTGGTTTGCCCGACAGAGATGGCTACACCTTC; j_gene: TRBJ1-2; len: 13; v_gene: TRBV12-5; abundance: -; d_gene: -
CDR3aa: CASSPAERQAAWEAFF; CDR3nt: TGTGCCAGCTCACCAGCCGAGCGACAGGCAGCGTGGGAAGCTTTCTTT; j_gene: TRBJ1-1; len: 16; v_gene: TRBV18; abundance: -; d_gene: -
CDR3aa: CASSAASSGANVLTF; CDR3nt: TGTGCCAGCAGTGCAGCTAGCTCTGGGGCCAACGTCCTGACTTTC; j_gene: TRBJ2-6; len: 15; v_gene: TRBV2; abundance: -; d_gene: -
CDR3aa: CASSQSTGGDSNQPQHF; CDR3nt: TGTGCCAGCAGCCAATCTACGGGGGGTGATAGCAATCAGCCCCAGCATTTT; j_gene: TRBJ1-5; len: 17; v_gene: TRBV16; abundance: -; d_gene: -
CDR3aa: CASSSTVPGGGQPQHF; CDR3nt: TGTGCCAGCAGTTCGACAGTCCCGGGGGGGGGTCAGCCCCAGCATTTT; j_gene: TRBJ1-5; len: 16; v_gene: TRBV27; abundance: once; d_gene: -